The entry that follows covers one T cell receptor (beta chain) sequence. What it binds is not known. These data originate in a study of T-cell memory formation after mild COVID-19. Overall study: Each donor largely had its own TCR clusters. Findings and caveats of the study: Day 15 to 85 contracting clones showed balanced CD4/CD8; day 15 to 37 expanders favored CD4+. Among CD4+ contracting clones, most were CM and EM, and CD8+ ones EMRA. A subset of responding clones appeared in pre-infection memory, suggesting cross-reactive memory joined.

In TCRdb, the 5' RACE reads were re-called with MiXCR into one record per CDR3 protein. This sample has 200,000 to 250,000 distinct CDR3 sequences, with around 15% found just once. Germline V lookup: CDR1 DFQATT, CDR2 SNEGSKA (reference sequence). This CDR3 is built from 15 residues. Trimming left V 0 bases short and J 8 bases short, with 16 bases between. The genes are TRBV20-1 and TRBJ1-4; a possible D gene is TRBD1 (6 bases). The TCR originated in a man between 18 and 29 years old who had mild COVID-19 (a few samples of this study predate the infection). Cell type and time point are not known. The material sequenced was PBMCs or a T cell subset sorted from them (not recorded which). CDR3 coding DNA: TGCAGTGCTAGAGATTGGGACAAAACCCCAGAAAAACTGTTTTTT. Protein: CSARDWDKTPEKLFF.